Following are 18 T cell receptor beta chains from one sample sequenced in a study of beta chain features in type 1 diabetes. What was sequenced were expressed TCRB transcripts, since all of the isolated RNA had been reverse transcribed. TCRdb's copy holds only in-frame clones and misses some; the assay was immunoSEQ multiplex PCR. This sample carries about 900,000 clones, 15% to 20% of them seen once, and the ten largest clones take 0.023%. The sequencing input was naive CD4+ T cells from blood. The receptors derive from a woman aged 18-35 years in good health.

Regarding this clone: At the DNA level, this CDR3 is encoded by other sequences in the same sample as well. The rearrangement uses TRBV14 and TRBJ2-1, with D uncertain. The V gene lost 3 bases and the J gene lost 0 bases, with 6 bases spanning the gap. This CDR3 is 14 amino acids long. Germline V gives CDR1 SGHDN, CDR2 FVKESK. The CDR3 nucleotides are TGTGCCAGCAGCCAGTCGAGCTCCTACAATGAGCAGTTCTTC. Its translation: CASSQSSSYNEQFF.

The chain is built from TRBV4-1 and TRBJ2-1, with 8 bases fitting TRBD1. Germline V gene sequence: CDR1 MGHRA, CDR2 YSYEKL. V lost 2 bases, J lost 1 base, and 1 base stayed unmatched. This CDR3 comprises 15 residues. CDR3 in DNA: TGCGCCAGCAGCCAAACAGGGGGTTCCTACAATGAGCAGTTCTTC. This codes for CASSQTGGSYNEQFF.

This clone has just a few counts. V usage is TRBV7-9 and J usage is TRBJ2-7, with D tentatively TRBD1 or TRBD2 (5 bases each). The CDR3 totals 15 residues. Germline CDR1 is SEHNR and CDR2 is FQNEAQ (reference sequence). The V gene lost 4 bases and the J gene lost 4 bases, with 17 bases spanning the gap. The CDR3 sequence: CASSSPGTQEYEQYF. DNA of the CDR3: TGTGCCAGCAGCTCCCCCGGGACCCAGGAGTACGAGCAGTACTTC.

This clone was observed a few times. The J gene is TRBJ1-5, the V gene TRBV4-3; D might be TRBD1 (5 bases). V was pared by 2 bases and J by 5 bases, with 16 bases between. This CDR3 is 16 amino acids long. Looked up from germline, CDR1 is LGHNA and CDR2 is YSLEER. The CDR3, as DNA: TGCGCCAGCAGCCAAAGCCGTGACAGAAATTATCAGCCCCAGCATTTT. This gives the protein CASSQSRDRNYQPQHF.

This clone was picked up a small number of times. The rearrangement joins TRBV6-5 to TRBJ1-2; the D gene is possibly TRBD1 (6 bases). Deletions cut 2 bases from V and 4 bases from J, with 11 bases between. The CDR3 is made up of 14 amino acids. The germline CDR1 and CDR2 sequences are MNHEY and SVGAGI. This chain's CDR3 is CASSYTGQSYGYTF. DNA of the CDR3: TGTGCCAGCAGTTACACAGGACAGTCCTATGGCTACACCTTC.

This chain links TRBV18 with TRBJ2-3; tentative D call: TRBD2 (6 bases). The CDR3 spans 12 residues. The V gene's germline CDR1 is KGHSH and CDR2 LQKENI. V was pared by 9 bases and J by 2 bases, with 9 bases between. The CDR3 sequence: CASRRDTDTQYF. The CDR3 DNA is TGTGCCAGTCGGCGGGACACAGATACGCAGTATTTT.

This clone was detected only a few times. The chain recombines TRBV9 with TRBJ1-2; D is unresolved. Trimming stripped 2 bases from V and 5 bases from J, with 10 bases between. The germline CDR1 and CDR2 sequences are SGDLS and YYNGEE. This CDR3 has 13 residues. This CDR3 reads CASSVDGQYGYTF. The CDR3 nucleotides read TGTGCCAGCAGCGTCGACGGGCAGTATGGCTACACCTTC.

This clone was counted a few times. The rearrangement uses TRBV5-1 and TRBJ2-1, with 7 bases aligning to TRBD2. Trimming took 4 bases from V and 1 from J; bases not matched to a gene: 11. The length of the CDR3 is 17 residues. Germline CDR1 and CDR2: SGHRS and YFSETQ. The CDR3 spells CASSQTSGRASYNEQFF. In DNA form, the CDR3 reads TGCGCCAGCAGCCAAACTAGTGGGAGGGCTTCCTACAATGAGCAGTTCTTC.

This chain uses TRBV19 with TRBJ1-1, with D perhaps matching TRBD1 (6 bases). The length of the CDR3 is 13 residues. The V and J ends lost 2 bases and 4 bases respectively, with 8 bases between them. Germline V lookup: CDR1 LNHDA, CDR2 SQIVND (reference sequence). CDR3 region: CASSITRGTEAFF. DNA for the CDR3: TGTGCCAGTAGTATAACCAGGGGCACTGAAGCTTTCTTT.

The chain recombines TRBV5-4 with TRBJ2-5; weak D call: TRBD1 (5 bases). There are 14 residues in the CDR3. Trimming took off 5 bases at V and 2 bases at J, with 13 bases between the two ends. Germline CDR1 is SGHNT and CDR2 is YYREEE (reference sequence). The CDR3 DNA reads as TGTGCCAGCAGAACAGGAGAAGCTCAAGAGACCCAGTACTTC. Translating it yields CASRTGEAQETQYF.

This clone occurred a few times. DNA for the CDR3: TGCGCCAGCAGCCAAGAGCTGGCCCAACGGCGGACATCCCGGCCCTACAATGAGCAGTTCTTC. Amino acids: CASSQELAQRRTSRPYNEQFF. The chain has TRBV4-3 and TRBJ2-1; possibly TRBD1 for D (5 bases). Germline CDR1 and CDR2: LGHNA and YSLEER. This CDR3 is 21 amino acids long. V dropped 0 bases and J dropped 2 bases, with 26 bases sitting between them.

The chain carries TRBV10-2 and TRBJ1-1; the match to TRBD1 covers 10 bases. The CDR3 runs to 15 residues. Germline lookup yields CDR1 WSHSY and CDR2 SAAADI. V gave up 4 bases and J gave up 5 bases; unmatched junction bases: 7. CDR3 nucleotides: TGCGCCAGCAGTGCTAGACAGGGGGCGGCTACTGAAGCTTTCTTT. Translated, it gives CASSARQGAATEAFF.

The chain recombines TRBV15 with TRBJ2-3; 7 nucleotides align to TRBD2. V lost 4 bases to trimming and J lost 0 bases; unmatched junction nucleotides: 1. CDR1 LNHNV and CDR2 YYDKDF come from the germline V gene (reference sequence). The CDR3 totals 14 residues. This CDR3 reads CATSNGGSTDTQYF. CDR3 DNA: TGTGCCACCAGCAACGGGGGGAGCACAGATACGCAGTATTTT. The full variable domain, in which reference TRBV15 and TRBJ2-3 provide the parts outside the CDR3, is DAMVIQNPRYQVTQFGKPVTLSCSQTLNHNVMYWYQQKSSQAPKLLFHYYDKDFNNEADTPDNFQSRRPNTSFCFLDIRSPGLGDTAMYLCATSNGGSTDTQYFGPGTRLTVL.

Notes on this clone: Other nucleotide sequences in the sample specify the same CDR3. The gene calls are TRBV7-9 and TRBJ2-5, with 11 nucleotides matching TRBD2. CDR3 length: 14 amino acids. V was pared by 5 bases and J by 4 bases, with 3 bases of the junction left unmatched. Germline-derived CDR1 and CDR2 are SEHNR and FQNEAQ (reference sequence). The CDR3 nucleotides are TGTGCCAGCAGCCCAGGACTAGCGGGAGAGACCCAGTACTTC. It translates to CASSPGLAGETQYF.

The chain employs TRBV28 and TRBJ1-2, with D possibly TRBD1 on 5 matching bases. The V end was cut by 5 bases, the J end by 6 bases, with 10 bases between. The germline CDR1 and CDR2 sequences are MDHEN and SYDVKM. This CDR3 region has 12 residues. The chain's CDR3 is CASSPGPDGYTF. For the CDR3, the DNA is TGTGCCAGCAGTCCGGGGCCGGATGGCTACACCTTC.

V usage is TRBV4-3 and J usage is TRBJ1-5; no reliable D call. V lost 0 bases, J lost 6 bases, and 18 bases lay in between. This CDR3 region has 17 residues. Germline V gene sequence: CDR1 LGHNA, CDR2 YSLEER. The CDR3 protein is CASSQDYPSPPSQPQHF. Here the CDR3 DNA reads TGCGCCAGCAGCCAAGATTATCCGAGCCCTCCCTCTCAGCCCCAGCATTTT.

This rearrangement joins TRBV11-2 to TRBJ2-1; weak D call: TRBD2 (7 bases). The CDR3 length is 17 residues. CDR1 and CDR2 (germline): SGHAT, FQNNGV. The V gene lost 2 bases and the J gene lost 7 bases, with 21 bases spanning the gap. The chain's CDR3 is CASSLTRGTNKGNEQFF. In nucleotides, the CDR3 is TGTGCCAGCAGCTTAACGAGGGGGACTAACAAAGGGAATGAGCAGTTCTTC.

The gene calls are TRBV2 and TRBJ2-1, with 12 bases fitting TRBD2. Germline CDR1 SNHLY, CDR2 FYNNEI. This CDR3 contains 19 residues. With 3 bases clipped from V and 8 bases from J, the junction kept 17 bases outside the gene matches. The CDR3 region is CASSDPRNRLAGVGDEQFF. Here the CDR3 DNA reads TGTGCCAGCAGTGATCCGAGAAATAGACTAGCGGGAGTCGGCGATGAGCAGTTCTTC.